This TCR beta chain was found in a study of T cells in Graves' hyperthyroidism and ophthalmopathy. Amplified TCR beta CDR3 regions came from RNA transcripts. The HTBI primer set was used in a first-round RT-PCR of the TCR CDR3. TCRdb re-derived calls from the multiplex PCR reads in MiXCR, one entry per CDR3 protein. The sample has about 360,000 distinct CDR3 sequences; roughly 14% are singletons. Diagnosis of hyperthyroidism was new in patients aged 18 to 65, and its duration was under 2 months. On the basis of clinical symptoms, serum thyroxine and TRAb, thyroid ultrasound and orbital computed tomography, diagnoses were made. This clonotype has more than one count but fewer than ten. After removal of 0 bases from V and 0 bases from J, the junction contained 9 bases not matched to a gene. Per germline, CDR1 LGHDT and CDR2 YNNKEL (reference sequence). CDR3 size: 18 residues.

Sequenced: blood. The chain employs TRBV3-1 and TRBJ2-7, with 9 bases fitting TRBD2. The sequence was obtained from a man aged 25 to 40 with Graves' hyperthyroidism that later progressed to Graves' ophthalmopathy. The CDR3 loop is CASSQDPSGGLSSYEQYF. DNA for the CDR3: TGTGCCAGCAGCCAAGATCCCAGCGGGGGGCTGTCCTCCTACGAGCAGTACTTC.